The clone carrying this TCR beta chain has more than one count but fewer than ten. The CDR3 is 13 amino acids. Trimming pared 4 bases from V and 5 bases from J, leaving 12 bases between. This sample was taken from a study of T cells after yellow fever vaccination. MiXCR, run by TCRdb on the 5' RACE reads, gives a single entry per CDR3 protein. The data contain 300,000 to 400,000 distinct CDR3 sequences, 8.7% of them singletons. The clonotype originates from a man aged 18 to 29 who received the YFV17D yellow fever vaccine. The gene calls are TRBV12-3 or TRBV12-4 and TRBJ2-7; weak D call: TRBD2 (5 bases). This specimen was PBMCs, taken on the day of the first yellow fever vaccination. The CDR3 DNA reads as TGTGCCAGCAGTTCCTTTGGAGGTCACGAGCAGTACTTC. It encodes CASSSFGGHEQYF.